Following are 10 T cell receptor beta chains from one sample sequenced in a study of T cells after posttransplantation cyclophosphamide. Libraries were prepared by immunoSEQ multiplex PCR; TCRdb keeps only in-frame clonotypes and omits some of them. The data show 35,000 to 40,000 clones, with none appearing a single time. Sequencing input: PBMCs. The receptors stem from a man aged 45-60 years in good health, CMV-negative, and a related stem cell transplant donor.

At least ten counts were recorded for this clone. The chain's CDR3 is CASSEDRVHEPQHF. In DNA form, the CDR3 reads TGTGCCAGCAGTGAGGACAGGGTCCATGAGCCCCAGCATTTT. V usage is TRBV6-6 and J usage is TRBJ1-5; 8 nucleotides agree with TRBD1. CDR3 size: 14 residues. Germline lookup yields CDR1 MNHNY and CDR2 SVGAGI (reference sequence). Trimming removed 5 bases from V and 8 bases from J; junction bases left unmatched: 8.

This clone was recorded a few times. The chain has TRBV28 and TRBJ2-5; 10 nucleotides align to TRBD2. The CDR3 is 16 amino acids. Germline V gives CDR1 MDHEN, CDR2 SYDVKM. The ends lost 2 bases at V and 1 base at J; junction bases unmatched: 4. CDR3 sequence reads: CASSLRLAGFQETQYF. The DNA for the CDR3 is TGTGCCAGCAGTTTAAGACTAGCGGGTTTCCAAGAGACCCAGTACTTC.

This clone appeared many times. The chain carries TRBV10-3 and TRBJ1-1; maybe TRBD1 (5 bases). V was cut by 2 bases and J by 3 bases, with 7 bases left in between. The CDR3 runs 13 residues. Germline V gene data show CDR1 as ENHRY and CDR2 as SYGVKD. The CDR3 region has the DNA TGTGCCATCAGTGAGACCAGGGACACTGAAGCTTTCTTT. Protein sequence: CAISETRDTEAFF.

This clone has a handful of counts. The J gene is TRBJ2-5, the V gene TRBV9, with 7 bases identical to TRBD2. The V gene end was trimmed by 1 base and the J gene end by 1 base; junction bases not matched to a gene: 10. There are 17 residues in the CDR3. From germline, CDR1 is SGDLS and CDR2 YYNGEE. CDR3 amino acids: CASSVRPAGVGQETQYF. The CDR3 DNA reads as TGTGCCAGCAGCGTACGCCCCGCGGGGGTGGGCCAAGAGACCCAGTACTTC.

The table lists this clone with many counts. The V gene is TRBV6-1, the J gene TRBJ2-5; D is uncertain. V lost 6 bases and J 2 bases, leaving 10 bases between the germline ends. There are 13 residues in the CDR3. Germline-derived CDR1 and CDR2 are MNHNS and SASEGT. This CDR3 is CASRRHTQETQYF. CDR3 nucleotide sequence: TGTGCCAGCAGGAGACACACACAAGAGACCCAGTACTTC.

This clone was recorded at least ten times. V and J are TRBV18 and TRBJ1-1; no firm D call. The CDR3 loop spans 14 amino acids. Trimming took 5 bases from V and 4 from J, leaving 14 bases between them. Germline assignment: CDR1 KGHSH and CDR2 LQKENI. CDR3 DNA: TGTGCCAGCTCATCCCAGGAATTTACCACTGAAGCTTTCTTT. This encodes CASSSQEFTTEAFF.

This clone was seen many times. The chain carries TRBV5-1 and TRBJ1-1, with 8 bases aligning to TRBD1. From germline, CDR1 is SGHRS and CDR2 YFSETQ. The CDR3 is 15 residues long. After removal of 3 bases from V and 2 bases from J, the junction contained 6 bases not matched to a gene. The CDR3 region is CASSSTGVGNTEAFF. The DNA of the CDR3 is TGCGCCAGCAGCTCGACAGGGGTCGGTAACACTGAAGCTTTCTTT.

This clone was recorded many times. This chain uses TRBV11-1 with TRBJ1-4, with TRBD1 matching over 9 bases. The germline CDR1 and CDR2 sequences are SGHAT and FQDESV (reference sequence). The CDR3 loop spans 17 amino acids. V gave up 5 bases and J gave up 8 bases; unmatched junction bases: 15. As DNA, the CDR3 is TGTGCCAGCAGCCAACAGGGGGCGCGTAGGATCGGCGAAAAACTGTTTTTT. This translates into CASSQQGARRIGEKLFF. Supplemented by reference TRBV11-1 and TRBJ1-4, the full variable domain reads EAEVAQSPRYKITEKSQAVAFWCDPISGHATLYWYRQILGQGPELLVQFQDESVVDDSQLPKDRFSAERLKGVDSTLKIQPAELGDSAMYLCASSQQGARRIGEKLFFGSGTQLSVL.

In its sample, this clone was seen a few times. The same CDR3 is also encoded by other DNA sequences in this sample. The chain combines TRBV27 with TRBJ2-5, with 8 nucleotides matching TRBD1. CDR1 MNHEY and CDR2 SMNVEV come from the germline V gene (reference sequence). The trim removed 4 bases at V and 5 bases at J, leaving 3 bases unmatched. The CDR3 is 13 residues long. The CDR3 here is CASSSRGRETQYF. CDR3 sequence (DNA): TGTGCCAGCAGTTCCAGGGGGCGGGAGACCCAGTACTTC.

This clone was seen repeatedly, ten times or more. This chain uses TRBV6-5 with TRBJ1-1; 9 nucleotides align to TRBD1. V trimming: 6 bases; J trimming: 6 bases; junction bases outside the gene matches: 5. From germline, CDR1 is MNHEY and CDR2 SVGAGI. CDR3 size: 13 residues. The CDR3 region has the DNA TGTGCCAGCAGGACAGGGGGGAGGTCTGAAGCTTTCTTT. Translated, it gives CASRTGGRSEAFF.